This section outlines one TCR beta chain sequence together with its context. The V gene end was trimmed by 0 bases and the J gene end by 6 bases; junction bases not matched to a gene: 3. The germline V gene encodes CDR1 SGHNT and CDR2 YYREEE (reference sequence). CDR3 length: 16 amino acids. The sample comes from a study of technical replicates of blood from a few donors. The assay was immunoSEQ multiplex PCR, and TCRdb's table has in-frame clones only and misses some. The table includes 45,000 to 55,000 clones, approximately 95% detected once. The chain links TRBV5-4 to TRBJ2-1; 13 bases map to TRBD2. This TCR derives from a human donor in good health. What was sequenced was T cells isolated from PBMCs. This chain's CDR3 is CASSLDGLAGVNEQFF. CDR3 nucleotide sequence: TGTGCCAGCAGCTTGGATGGACTAGCGGGAGTCAATGAGCAGTTCTTC.